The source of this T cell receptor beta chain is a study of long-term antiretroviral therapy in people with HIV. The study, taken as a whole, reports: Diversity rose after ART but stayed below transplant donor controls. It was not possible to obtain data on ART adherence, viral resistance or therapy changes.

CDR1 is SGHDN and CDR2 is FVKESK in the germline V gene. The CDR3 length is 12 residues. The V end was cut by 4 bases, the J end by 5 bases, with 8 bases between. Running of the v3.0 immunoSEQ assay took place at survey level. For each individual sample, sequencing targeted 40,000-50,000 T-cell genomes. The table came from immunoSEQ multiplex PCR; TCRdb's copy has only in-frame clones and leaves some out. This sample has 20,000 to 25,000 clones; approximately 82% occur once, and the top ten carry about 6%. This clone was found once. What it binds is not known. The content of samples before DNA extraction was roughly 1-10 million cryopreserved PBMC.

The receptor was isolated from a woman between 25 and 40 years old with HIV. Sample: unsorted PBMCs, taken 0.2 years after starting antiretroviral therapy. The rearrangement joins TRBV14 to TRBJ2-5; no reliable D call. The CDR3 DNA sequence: TGTGCCAGCAGCCTTCTGGGGGAGACCCAGTACTTC. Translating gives CASSLLGETQYF. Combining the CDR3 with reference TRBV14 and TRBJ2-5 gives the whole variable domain EAGVTQFPSHSVIEKGQTVTLRCDPISGHDNLYWYRRVMGKEIKFLLHFVKESKQDESGMPNNRFLAERTGGTYSTLKVQPAELEDSGVYFCASSLLGETQYFGPGTRLLVL.